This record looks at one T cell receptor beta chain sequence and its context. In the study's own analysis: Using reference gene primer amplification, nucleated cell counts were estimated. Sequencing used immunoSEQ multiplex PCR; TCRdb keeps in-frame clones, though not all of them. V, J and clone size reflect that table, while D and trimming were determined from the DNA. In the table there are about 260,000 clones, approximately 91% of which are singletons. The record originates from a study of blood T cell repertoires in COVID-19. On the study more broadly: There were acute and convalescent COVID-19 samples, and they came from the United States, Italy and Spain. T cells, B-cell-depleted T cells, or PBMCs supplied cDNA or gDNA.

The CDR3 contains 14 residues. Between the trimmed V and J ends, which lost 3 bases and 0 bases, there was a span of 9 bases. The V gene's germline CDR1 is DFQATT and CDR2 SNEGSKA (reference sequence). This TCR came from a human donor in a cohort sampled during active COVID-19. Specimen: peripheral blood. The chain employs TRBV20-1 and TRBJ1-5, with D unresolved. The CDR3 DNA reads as TGCAGTGCTAGTTTCGGTTTTAGCAATCAGCCCCAGCATTTT. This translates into CSASFGFSNQPQHF.